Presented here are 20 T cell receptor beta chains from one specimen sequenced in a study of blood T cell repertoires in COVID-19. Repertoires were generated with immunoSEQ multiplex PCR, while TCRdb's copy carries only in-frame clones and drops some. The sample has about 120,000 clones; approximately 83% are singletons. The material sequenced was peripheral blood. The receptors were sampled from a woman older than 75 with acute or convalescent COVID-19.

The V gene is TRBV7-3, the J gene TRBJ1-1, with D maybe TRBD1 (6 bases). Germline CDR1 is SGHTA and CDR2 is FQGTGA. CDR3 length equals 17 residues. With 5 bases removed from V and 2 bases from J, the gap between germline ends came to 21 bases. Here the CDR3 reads CASSLNPPQGRNTEAFF. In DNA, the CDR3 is TGTGCCAGCAGCCTAAACCCCCCCCAGGGGAGAAACACTGAAGCTTTCTTT.

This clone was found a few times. CDR3 DNA: TGCGCCAGCAGCCAAGATTATTCGGTAGTAGCTTTCTTT. Translated: CASSQDYSVVAFF. The J gene is TRBJ1-1, the V gene TRBV4-1, with D hard to call. The V end lost 0 bases, the J end lost 10 bases, and 12 bases lay between the germline ends. There are 13 residues in the CDR3. The germline gives CDR1 MGHRA, CDR2 YSYEKL.

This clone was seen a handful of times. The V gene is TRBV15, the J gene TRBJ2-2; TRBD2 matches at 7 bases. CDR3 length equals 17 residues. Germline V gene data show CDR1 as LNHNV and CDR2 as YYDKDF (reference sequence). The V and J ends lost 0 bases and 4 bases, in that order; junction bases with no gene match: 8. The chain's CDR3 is CATSRDMGGLFTGELFF. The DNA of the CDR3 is TGTGCCACCAGCAGAGATATGGGGGGGTTATTCACCGGGGAGCTGTTTTTT.

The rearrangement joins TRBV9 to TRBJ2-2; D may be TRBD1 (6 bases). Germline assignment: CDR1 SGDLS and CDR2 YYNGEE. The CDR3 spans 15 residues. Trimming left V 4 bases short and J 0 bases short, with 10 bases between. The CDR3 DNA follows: TGTGCCAGCAGCCTAAGGACAGCGAACACCGGGGAGCTGTTTTTT. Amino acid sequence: CASSLRTANTGELFF.

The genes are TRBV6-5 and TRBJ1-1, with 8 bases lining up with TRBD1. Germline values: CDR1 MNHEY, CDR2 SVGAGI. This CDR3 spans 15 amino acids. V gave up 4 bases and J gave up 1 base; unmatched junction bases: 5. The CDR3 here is CASSSGQAKNTEAFF. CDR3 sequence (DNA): TGTGCCAGCAGTTCGGGACAGGCGAAGAACACTGAAGCTTTCTTT.

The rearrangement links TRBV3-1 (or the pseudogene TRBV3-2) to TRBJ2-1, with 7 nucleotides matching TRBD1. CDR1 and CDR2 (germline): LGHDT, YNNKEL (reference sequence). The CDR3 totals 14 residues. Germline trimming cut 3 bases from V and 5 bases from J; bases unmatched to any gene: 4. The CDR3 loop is CASSHPGTDNEQFF. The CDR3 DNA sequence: TGTGCCAGCAGCCACCCCGGGACAGACAATGAGCAGTTCTTC.

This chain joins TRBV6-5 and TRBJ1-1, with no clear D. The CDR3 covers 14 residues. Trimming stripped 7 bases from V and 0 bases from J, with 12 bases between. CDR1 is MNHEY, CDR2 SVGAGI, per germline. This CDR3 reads CASTPTQVNTEAFF. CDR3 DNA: TGTGCCAGCACCCCCACGCAGGTGAACACTGAAGCTTTCTTT.

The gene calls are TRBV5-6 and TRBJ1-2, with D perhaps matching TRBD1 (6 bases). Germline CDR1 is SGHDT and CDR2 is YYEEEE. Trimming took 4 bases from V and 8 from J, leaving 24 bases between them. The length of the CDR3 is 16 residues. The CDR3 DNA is TGTGCCAGCAGCCCTCGGGGACGGGGGGGCCTTTTAGGCTACACCTTC. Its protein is CASSPRGRGGLLGYTF.

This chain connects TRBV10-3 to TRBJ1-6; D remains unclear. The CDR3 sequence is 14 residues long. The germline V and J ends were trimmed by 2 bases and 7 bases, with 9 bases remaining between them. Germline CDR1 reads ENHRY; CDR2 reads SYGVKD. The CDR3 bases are TGTGCCATCAGTGAGGGAACCAGGAATTCACCCCTCCACTTT. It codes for CAISEGTRNSPLHF.

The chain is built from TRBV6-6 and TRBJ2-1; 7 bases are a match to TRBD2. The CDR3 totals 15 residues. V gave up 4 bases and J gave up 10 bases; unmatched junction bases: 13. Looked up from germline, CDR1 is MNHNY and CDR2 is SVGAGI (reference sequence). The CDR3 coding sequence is TGTGCCAGCAGTTCGGTGACTGGGGGGGGGAGAGAGCAGTTCTTC. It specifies CASSSVTGGGREQFF.

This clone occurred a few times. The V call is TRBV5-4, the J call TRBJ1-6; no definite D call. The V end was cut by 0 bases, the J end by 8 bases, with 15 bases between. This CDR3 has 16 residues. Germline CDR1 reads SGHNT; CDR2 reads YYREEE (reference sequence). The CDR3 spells CASSLGGGSDYSPLHF. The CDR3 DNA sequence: TGTGCCAGCAGCTTGGGGGGTGGGTCGGACTATTCACCCCTCCACTTT.

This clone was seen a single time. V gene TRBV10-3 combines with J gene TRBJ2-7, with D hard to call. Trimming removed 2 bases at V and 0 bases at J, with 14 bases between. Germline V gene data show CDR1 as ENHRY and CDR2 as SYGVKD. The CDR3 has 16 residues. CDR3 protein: CAISEERGRRSYEQYF. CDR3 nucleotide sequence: TGTGCCATCAGTGAGGAGAGAGGCCGACGCTCCTACGAGCAGTACTTC.

CDR3 DNA: TGTGCCAGCAGTAGGACAGGGTTAGAGACCCAGTACTTC. Translated: CASSRTGLETQYF. The V and J genes are TRBV6-5 and TRBJ2-5, with 8 bases aligning to TRBD1. Unmatched junction bases numbered 3, after V lost 5 bases and J lost 4 bases. The CDR3 covers 13 residues. The germline V gene encodes CDR1 MNHEY and CDR2 SVGAGI.

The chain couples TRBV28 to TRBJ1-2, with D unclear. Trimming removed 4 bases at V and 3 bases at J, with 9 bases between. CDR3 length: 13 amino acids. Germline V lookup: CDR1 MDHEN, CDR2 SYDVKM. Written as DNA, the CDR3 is TGTGCCAGCAGTTCCCCGGGAGACTATGGCTACACCTTC. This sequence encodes CASSSPGDYGYTF.

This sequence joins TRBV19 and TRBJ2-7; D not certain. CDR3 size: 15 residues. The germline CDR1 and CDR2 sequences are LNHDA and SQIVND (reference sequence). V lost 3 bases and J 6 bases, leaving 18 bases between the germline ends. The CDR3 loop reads CASSILQAPTREQYF. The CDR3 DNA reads TGTGCCAGTAGTATCCTGCAGGCTCCAACTCGCGAGCAGTACTTC.

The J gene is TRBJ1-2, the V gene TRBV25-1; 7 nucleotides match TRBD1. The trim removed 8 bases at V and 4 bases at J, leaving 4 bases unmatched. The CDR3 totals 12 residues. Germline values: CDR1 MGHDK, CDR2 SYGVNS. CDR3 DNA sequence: TGTGCCAGCCAGGGGGGAAGCTATGGCTACACCTTC. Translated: CASQGGSYGYTF.

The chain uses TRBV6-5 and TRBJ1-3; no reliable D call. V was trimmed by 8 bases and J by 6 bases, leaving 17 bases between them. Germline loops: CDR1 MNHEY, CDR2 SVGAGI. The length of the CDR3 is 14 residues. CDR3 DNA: TGTGCCAGCTCTGGAGGAGCGATCCCAAACACCATATATTTT. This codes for CASSGGAIPNTIYF.

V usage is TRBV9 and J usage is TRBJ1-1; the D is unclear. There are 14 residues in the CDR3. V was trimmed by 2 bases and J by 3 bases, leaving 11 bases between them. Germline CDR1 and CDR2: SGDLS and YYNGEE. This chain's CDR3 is CASSVSAGDTEAFF. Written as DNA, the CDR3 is TGTGCCAGCAGCGTGAGTGCGGGAGACACTGAAGCTTTCTTT.

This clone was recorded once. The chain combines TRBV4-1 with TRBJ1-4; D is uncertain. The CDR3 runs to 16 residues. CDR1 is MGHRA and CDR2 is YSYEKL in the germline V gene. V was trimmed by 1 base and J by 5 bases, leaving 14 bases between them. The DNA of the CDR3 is TGCGCCAGCAGCCAAGCCCTGGCAGGTGGGAATGAAAAACTGTTTTTT. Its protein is CASSQALAGGNEKLFF.

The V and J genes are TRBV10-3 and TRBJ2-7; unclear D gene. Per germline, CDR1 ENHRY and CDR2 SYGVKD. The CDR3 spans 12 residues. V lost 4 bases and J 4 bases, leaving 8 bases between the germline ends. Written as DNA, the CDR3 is TGTGCCATCAGTGGAACTGGTTACGAGCAGTACGTC. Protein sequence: CAISGTGYEQYV.